In this sample, the clone carrying this T cell receptor (beta chain) turned up once. In assigning cohorts, the study relied on participant-reported clinical history. In Cohort 3, a recovered donor had either two negative PCRs, clearance, or symptom resolution. The data were produced by immunoSEQ multiplex PCR, yet TCRdb's version contains in-frame clones alone and is incomplete. The table includes some 260,000 clones, around nine tenths detected once. This entry is derived from a study of blood T cell repertoires in COVID-19. Turning to the study itself: Italy, Spain and the United States were the sources of the convalescent and acute COVID-19 samples.

The CDR3 extends over 15 amino acids. Trimming shortened V by 2 bases and J by 0 bases, and 11 bases separated the two germline ends. Germline CDR1 and CDR2: SGHTS and YDEGEE. This TCR derives from a young woman who had recovered from COVID-19. This chain links TRBV5-8 with TRBJ1-2; D not certain. Input material: PBMCs or T cells enriched from blood (not recorded which). The CDR3 sequence is CASSFVPSANYGYTF. DNA for the CDR3: TGTGCCAGCAGCTTCGTTCCCAGTGCTAACTATGGCTACACCTTC.